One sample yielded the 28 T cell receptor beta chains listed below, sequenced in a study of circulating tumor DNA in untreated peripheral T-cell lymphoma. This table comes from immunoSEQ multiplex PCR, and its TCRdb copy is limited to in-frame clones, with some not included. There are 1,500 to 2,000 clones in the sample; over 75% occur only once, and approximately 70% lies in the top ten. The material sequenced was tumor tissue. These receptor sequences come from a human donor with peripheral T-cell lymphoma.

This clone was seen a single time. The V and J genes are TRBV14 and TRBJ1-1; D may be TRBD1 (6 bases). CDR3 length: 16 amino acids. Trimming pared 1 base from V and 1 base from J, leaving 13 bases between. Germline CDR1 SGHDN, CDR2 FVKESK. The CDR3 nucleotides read TGTGCCAGCAGCCAAGTCAGGGGTAGCGGGAACACTGAAGCTTTCTTT. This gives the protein CASSQVRGSGNTEAFF. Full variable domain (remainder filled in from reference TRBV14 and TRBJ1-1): EAGVTQFPSHSVIEKGQTVTLRCDPISGHDNLYWYRRVMGKEIKFLLHFVKESKQDESGMPNNRFLAERTGGTYSTLKVQPAELEDSGVYFCASSQVRGSGNTEAFFGQGTRLTVV.

For the CDR3, the DNA is TGTGCCAGCAGCTTAGAGGTGCGTTTAACTGAAGCTTTCTTT. It translates to CASSLEVRLTEAFF. V usage is TRBV11-3 and J usage is TRBJ1-1; D unresolved. V was clipped by 0 bases and J by 5 bases, with 10 bases between them. This CDR3 has 14 amino acids. CDR1 is SGHNT and CDR2 is YENEEA in the germline V gene.

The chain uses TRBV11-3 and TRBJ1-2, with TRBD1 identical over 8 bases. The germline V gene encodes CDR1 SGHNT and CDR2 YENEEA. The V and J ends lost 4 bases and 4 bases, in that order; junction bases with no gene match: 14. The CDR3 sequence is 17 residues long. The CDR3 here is CASSYGVTGDVSYGYTF. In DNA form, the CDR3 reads TGTGCCAGCAGCTATGGAGTGACAGGGGACGTTAGCTATGGCTACACCTTC.

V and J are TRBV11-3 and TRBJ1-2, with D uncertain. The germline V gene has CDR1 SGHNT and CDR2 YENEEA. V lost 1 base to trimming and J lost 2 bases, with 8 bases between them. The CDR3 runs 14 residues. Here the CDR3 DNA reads TGTGCCAGCAGCTTAGGCATTGGGAACTATGGCTACACCTTC. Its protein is CASSLGIGNYGYTF.

CDR3 nucleotides: TGTGCCTGGAGTGCGTCTGCAACTAATGAAAAACTGTTTTTT. It is translated as CAWSASATNEKLFF. The V gene is TRBV30, the J gene TRBJ1-4; D is unclear. V dropped 1 base and J dropped 0 bases, with 6 bases sitting between them. This CDR3 is 14 amino acids long. The germline V gene encodes CDR1 GTSNPN and CDR2 SVGIG (reference sequence).

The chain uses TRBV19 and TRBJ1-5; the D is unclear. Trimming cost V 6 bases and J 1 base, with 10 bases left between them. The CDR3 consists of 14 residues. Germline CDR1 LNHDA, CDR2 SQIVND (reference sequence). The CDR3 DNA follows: TGTGCCAGTAGCTGGGCCAGCAGCAATCAGCCCCAGCATTTT. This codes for CASSWASSNQPQHF. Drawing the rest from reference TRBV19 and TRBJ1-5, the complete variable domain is DGGITQSPKYLFRKEGQNVTLSCEQNLNHDAMYWYRQDPGQGLRLIYYSQIVNDFQKGDIAEGYSVSREKKESFPLTVTSAQKNPTAFYLCASSWASSNQPQHFGDGTRLSIL.

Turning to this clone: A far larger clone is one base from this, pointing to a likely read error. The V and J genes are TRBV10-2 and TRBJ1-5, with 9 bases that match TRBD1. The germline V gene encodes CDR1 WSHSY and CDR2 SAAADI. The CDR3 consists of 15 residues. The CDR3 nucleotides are TGCGCCATCAGTGTTGACAGGGGGAGTAATCAGCCCCAGCATTTT. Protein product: CAISVDRGSNQPQHF.

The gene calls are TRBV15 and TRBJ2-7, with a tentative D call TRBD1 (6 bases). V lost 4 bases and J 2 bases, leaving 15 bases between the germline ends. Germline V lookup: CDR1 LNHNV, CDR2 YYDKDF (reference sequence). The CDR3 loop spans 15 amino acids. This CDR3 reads CATSNLQGEAYEQYF. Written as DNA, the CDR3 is TGTGCCACCAGCAATCTACAGGGAGAGGCCTACGAGCAGTACTTC.

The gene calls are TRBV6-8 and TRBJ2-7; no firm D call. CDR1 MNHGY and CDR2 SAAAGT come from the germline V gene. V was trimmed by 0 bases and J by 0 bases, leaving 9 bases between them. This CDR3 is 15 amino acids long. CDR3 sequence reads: CASSYSMRSSYEQYF. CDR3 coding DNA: TGTGCCAGCAGTTACTCGATGCGGAGCTCCTACGAGCAGTACTTC.

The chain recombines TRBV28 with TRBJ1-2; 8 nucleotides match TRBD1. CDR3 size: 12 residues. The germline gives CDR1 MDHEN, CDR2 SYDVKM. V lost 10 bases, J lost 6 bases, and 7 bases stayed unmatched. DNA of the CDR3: TGTGCCATCAGGACAGGGAACGATGGCTACACCTTC. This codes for CAIRTGNDGYTF.

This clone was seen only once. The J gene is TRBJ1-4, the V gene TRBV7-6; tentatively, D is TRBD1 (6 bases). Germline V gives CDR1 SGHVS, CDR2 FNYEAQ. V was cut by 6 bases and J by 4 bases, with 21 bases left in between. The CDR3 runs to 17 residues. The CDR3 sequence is CASSEGVGGRINEKLFF. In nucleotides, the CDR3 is TGTGCCAGCAGTGAAGGGGTAGGGGGGCGGATTAATGAAAAACTGTTTTTT.

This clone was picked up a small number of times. The CDR3 nucleotides read TGTGCCAGCAGCTTGCGACAGGGCACAGATACGCAGTATTTT. The encoded protein is CASSLRQGTDTQYF. This chain uses TRBV14 with TRBJ2-3; the D gene is possibly TRBD1 (6 bases). The V gene's germline CDR1 is SGHDN and CDR2 FVKESK. V was shortened by 5 bases and J by 1 base, with 10 bases between the two germline ends. This CDR3 region has 14 residues.

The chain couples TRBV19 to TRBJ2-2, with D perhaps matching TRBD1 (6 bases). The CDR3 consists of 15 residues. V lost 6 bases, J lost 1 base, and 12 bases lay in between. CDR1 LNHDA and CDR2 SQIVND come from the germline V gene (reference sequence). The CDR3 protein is CASRVGGLNTGELFF. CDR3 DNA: TGTGCCAGTAGGGTTGGGGGCCTGAACACCGGGGAGCTGTTTTTT.

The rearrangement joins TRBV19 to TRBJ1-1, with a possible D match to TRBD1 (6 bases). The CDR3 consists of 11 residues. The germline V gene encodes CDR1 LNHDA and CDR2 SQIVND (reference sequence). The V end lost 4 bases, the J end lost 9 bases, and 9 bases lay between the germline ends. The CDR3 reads CASSTQGKAFF. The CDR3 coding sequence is TGTGCCAGTAGTACACAGGGAAAAGCTTTCTTT. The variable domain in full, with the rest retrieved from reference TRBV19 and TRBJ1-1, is DGGITQSPKYLFRKEGQNVTLSCEQNLNHDAMYWYRQDPGQGLRLIYYSQIVNDFQKGDIAEGYSVSREKKESFPLTVTSAQKNPTAFYLCASSTQGKAFFGQGTRLTVV.

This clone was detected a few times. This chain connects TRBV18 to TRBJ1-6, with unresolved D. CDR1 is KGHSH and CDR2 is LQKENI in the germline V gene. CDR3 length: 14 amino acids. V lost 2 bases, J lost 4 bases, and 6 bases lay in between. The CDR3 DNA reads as TGTGCCAGCTCACCAGATTCGTATAATTCACCCCTCCACTTT. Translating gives CASSPDSYNSPLHF.

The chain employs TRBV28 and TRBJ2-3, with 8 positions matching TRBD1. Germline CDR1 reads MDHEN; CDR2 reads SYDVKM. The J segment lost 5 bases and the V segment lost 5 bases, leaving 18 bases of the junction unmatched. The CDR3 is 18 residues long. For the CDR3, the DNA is TGTGCCAGCAGTAACACATGGGCGGGCAGGGGGCTGGTAGATACGCAGTATTTT. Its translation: CASSNTWAGRGLVDTQYF. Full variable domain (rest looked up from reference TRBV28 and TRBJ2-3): DVKVTQSSRYLVKRTGEKVFLECVQDMDHENMFWYRQDPGLGLRLIYFSYDVKMKEKGDIPEGYSVSREKKERFSLILESASTNQTSMYLCASSNTWAGRGLVDTQYFGPGTRLTVL.

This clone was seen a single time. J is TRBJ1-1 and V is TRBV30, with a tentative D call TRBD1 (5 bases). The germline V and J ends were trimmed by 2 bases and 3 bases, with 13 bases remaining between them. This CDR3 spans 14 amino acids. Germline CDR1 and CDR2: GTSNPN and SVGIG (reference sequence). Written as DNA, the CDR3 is TGTGCCTGGAGTATCGGGGTAGGGGACACTGAAGCTTTCTTT. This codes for CAWSIGVGDTEAFF.

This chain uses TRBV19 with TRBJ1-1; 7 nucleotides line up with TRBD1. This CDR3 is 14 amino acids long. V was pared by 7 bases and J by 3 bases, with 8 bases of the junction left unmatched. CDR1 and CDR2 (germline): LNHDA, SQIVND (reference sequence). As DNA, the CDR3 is TGTGCCAGTAATTTACAGGGGTCTGACACTGAAGCTTTCTTT. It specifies CASNLQGSDTEAFF.

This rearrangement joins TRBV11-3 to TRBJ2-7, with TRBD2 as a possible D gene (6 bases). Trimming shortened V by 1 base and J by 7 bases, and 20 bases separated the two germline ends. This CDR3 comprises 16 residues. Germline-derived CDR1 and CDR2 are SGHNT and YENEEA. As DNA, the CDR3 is TGTGCCAGCAGCTTAGTGGCCGGGACTTCCCCCTCTGAGCAGTACTTC. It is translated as CASSLVAGTSPSEQYF.

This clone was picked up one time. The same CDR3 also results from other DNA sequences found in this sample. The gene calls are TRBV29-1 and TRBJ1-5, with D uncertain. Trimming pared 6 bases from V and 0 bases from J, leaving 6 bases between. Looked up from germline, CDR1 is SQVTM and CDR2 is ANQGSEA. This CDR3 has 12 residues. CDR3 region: CSVGTSNQPQHF. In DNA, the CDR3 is TGCAGCGTCGGAACTAGCAATCAGCCCCAGCATTTT.

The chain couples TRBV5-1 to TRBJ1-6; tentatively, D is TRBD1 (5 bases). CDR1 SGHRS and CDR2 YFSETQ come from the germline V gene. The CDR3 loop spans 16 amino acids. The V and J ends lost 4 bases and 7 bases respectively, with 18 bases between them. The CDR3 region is CASSQEFEQENSPLHF. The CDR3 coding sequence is TGCGCCAGCAGCCAAGAGTTTGAACAGGAAAATTCACCCCTCCACTTT.

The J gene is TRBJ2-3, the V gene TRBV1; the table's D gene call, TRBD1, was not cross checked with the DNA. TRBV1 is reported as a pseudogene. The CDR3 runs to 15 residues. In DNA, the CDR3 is TGCGCCAGCAGCCAAGGGGACAGTAGCACAGATACGCAGTATTTT. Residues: CASSQGDSSTDTQYF.

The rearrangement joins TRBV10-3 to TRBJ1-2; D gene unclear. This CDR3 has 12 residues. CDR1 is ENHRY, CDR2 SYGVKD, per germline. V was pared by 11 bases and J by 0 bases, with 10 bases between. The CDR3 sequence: CALRPTNYGYTF. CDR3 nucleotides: TGTGCCTTACGTCCGACTAACTATGGCTACACCTTC.

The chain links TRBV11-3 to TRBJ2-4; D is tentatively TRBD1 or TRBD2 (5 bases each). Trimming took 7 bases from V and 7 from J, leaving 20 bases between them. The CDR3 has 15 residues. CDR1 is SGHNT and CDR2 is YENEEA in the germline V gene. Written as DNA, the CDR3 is TGTGCCAGCACCAGCTTAGTCGACGAGGGGAACATTCAGTACTTC. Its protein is CASTSLVDEGNIQYF. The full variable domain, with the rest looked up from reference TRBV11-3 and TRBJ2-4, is EAGVVQSPRYKIIEKKQPVAFWCNPISGHNTLYWYLQNLGQGPELLIRYENEEAVDDSQLPKDRFSAERLKGVDSTLKIQPAELGDSAVYLCASTSLVDEGNIQYFGAGTRLSVL.

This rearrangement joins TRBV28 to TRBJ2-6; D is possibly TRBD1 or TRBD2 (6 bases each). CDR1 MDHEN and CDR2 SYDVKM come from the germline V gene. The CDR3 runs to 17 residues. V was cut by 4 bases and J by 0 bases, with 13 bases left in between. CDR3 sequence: CASSSAGGYSGANVLTF. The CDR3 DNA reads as TGTGCCAGCAGTTCTGCCGGGGGCTACTCTGGGGCCAACGTCCTGACTTTC.

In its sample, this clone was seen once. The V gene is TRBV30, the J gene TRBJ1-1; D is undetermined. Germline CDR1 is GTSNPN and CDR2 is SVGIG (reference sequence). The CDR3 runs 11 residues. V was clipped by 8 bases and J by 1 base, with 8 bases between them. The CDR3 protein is CARSENTEAFF. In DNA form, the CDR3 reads TGTGCCCGCTCAGAGAACACTGAAGCTTTCTTT.

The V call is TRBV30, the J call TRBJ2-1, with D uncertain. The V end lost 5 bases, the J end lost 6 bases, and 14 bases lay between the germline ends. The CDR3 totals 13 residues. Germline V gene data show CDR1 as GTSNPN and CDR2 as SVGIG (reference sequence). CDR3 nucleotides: TGTGCCTGGGACCTCGGGCTGGGCAATGAGCAGTTCTTC. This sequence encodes CAWDLGLGNEQFF.

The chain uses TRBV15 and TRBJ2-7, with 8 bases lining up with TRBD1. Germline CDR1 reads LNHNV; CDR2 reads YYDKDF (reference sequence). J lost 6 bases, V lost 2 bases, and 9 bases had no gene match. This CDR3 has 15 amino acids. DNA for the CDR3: TGTGCCACCAGCAGAAGGACAGGGAAGTCTGGCGAGCAGTACTTC. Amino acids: CATSRRTGKSGEQYF. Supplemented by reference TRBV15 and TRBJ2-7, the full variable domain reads DAMVIQNPRYQVTQFGKPVTLSCSQTLNHNVMYWYQQKSSQAPKLLFHYYDKDFNNEADTPDNFQSRRPNTSFCFLDIRSPGLGDTAMYLCATSRRTGKSGEQYFGPGTRLTVT.